These 9 T cell receptor beta chains originate from one sample sequenced in a study of PD-1 blockade in classical Hodgkin lymphoma. As for time point: cycle 4 day 1 (C4D1), after more than five weeks of nivolumab. Each of the patients experienced relapse following autologous stem cell transplantation, and their brentuximab vedotin exposure differed. Researchers used magnetic negative selection to pull out pure CD4+ T cells from thawed PBMCs. Profiling relied on immunoSEQ multiplex PCR, and the TCRdb table lists in-frame clones only, not all of them. The sample holds around 12,000 clones, approximately 91% seen once. The sequences come from CD4+ T cells from blood, collected before the fourth cycle of nivolumab. The receptors were sampled from a human donor with classical Hodgkin lymphoma.

The chain's CDR3 is CASSQDRTGLNTGELFF. CDR3 DNA: TGTGCCAGCAGCCAAGACCGGACAGGGTTGAACACCGGGGAGCTGTTTTTT. The chain has TRBV14 and TRBJ2-2; 8 bases line up with TRBD1. Unmatched junction bases numbered 4, after V lost 0 bases and J lost 1 base. The CDR3 is 17 amino acids. Germline CDR1 and CDR2: SGHDN and FVKESK.

In nucleotides, the CDR3 is TGTGCCAGCAGCGTAATAGGGGCCGCCAACGGAATTGGCTACACCTTC. As protein: CASSVIGAANGIGYTF. The rearrangement uses TRBV9 and TRBJ1-2; D is perhaps TRBD1 (5 bases). CDR3 length: 16 residues. Trimming removed 1 base at V and 7 bases at J, with 20 bases between. CDR1 and CDR2 (germline): SGDLS, YYNGEE. Filled out from reference TRBV9 and TRBJ1-2, the complete variable domain reads DSGVTQTPKHLITATGQRVTLRCSPRSGDLSVYWYQQSLDQGLQFLIQYYNGEERAKGNILERFSAQQFPDLHSELNLSSLELGDSALYFCASSVIGAANGIGYTFGSGTRLTVV.

The CDR3, as DNA: TGTGCCAGCTCACCAGGGCAGGTTGGGGCAGATACGCAGTATTTT. Translation gives CASSPGQVGADTQYF. The chain has TRBV18 and TRBJ2-3; D remains ambiguous. CDR3 size: 15 residues. V lost 2 bases and J lost 4, with 13 bases in between. CDR1 KGHSH and CDR2 LQKENI come from the germline V gene.

The V call is TRBV5-1, the J call TRBJ2-5, with D perhaps TRBD1 or TRBD2 (5 bases each). This CDR3 is built from 14 residues. V lost 0 bases and J 11 bases, leaving 17 bases between the germline ends. Per germline, CDR1 SGHRS and CDR2 YFSETQ. DNA for the CDR3: TGCGCCAGCAGCTTGGGGTTCTCGATGGGGGAGCAGTACTTC. Protein sequence: CASSLGFSMGEQYF.

The chain links TRBV28 to TRBJ1-3; the D gene is possibly TRBD1 (6 bases). This CDR3 is 14 amino acids long. V was pared by 0 bases and J by 5 bases, with 8 bases between. Germline V gives CDR1 MDHEN, CDR2 SYDVKM. CDR3 nucleotide sequence: TGTGCCAGCAGTTTATGGGGGGCAAGAAACACCATATATTTT. It is translated as CASSLWGARNTIYF.

This chain uses TRBV7-8 with TRBJ2-1, with a tentative D call TRBD2 (5 bases). Per the germline V gene, CDR1 is SGHVS and CDR2 is FQNEAQ. V gave up 5 bases and J gave up 0 bases, with 20 bases separating them. CDR3 length: 18 amino acids. The CDR3 coding sequence is TGTGCCAGCAGCCATCAATCTAAGCGGTCGAGCTCCTACAATGAGCAGTTCTTC. This codes for CASSHQSKRSSSYNEQFF.

This chain links TRBV15 with TRBJ2-1; D is unclear. CDR3 length: 16 amino acids. In germline, CDR1 is LNHNV, CDR2 YYDKDF (reference sequence). V lost 1 base to trimming and J lost 7 bases, with 17 bases between them. This CDR3 reads CATSRGSYPPWNEQFF. The CDR3 DNA follows: TGTGCCACCAGCAGAGGGTCCTACCCCCCATGGAATGAGCAGTTCTTC.

This clone has only a few counts. This chain uses TRBV6-5 with TRBJ1-2; no firm D call. Deletions cut 4 bases from V and 5 bases from J, with 8 bases between. The germline V gene encodes CDR1 MNHEY and CDR2 SVGAGI. This CDR3 has 12 residues. The DNA for the CDR3 is TGTGCCAGCAGTTCCGGAGTATATGGCTACACCTTC. Protein product: CASSSGVYGYTF.

The chain joins TRBV5-6 to TRBJ1-4, with 7 positions matching TRBD1. The length of the CDR3 is 16 residues. Germline-derived CDR1 and CDR2 are SGHDT and YYEEEE. The junction had 8 bases not matched to a gene; V was cut back by 4 bases and J by 2 bases. The CDR3 is CASSRGETGTNEKLFF. CDR3 nucleotides: TGTGCCAGCAGCCGGGGGGAGACAGGGACTAATGAAAAACTGTTTTTT.